This T cell receptor (beta chain) was found in a study of Graves' ophthalmopathy and Graves' hyperthyroidism. TCR beta CDR3 regions were amplified from RNA transcripts. An initial RT-PCR round employing HTBI primers preceded a second-round multiplex PCR. TCRdb re-analysed the multiplex PCR reads in MiXCR, keeping a single row per CDR3 protein. This table holds approximately 160,000 distinct CDR3 sequences, around 39% found once. Active ophthalmopathy (CAS at least 3, NOSPECS at least 4), lasting under 3 months. This clonotype was detected many times. The receptor comes from a man aged 25 to 40 with Graves' ophthalmopathy. The material sequenced was peripheral blood.

CDR3 loop: CASSSLSRNQPQHF. The CDR3 DNA is TGTGCCAGCAGCTCCCTATCGCGCAATCAGCCCCAGCATTTT. The rearrangement links TRBV5-8 to TRBJ1-5; no clear D. The CDR3 totals 14 residues. V shed 3 bases and J shed 2 bases, with 9 bases lying between them. Germline V lookup: CDR1 SGHTS, CDR2 YDEGEE. Combining the CDR3 with reference TRBV5-8 and TRBJ1-5 gives the whole variable domain EAGVTQSPTHLIKTRGQQATLRCSPISGHTSVYWYQQALGLGLQFLLWYDEGEERNRGNFPPRFSGRQFPNYSSELNVNALELEDSALYLCASSSLSRNQPQHFGDGTRLSIL.